These 15 T cell receptor beta chains share one sample of origin, sequenced in a study of blood T cell repertoires in COVID-19 (TCRdb year 2020). Receptor libraries were prepared by the immunoSEQ multiplex PCR assay. Imported from immuneACCESS, the table was reduced by TCRdb to in-frame sequences with V and J called. These copies leave out some clones; in studies compared against another copy, an unresolved V gene accounts for under half, and the cause of the remainder is not known. The sample contains tens of thousands of clones, about three quarters of them found a single time. The ten biggest clones cover more than 13% of the sample. Sequencing was done on a sample of peripheral blood. These receptors were obtained from a human donor with active or convalescent COVID-19. The donor label of this sample is uncertain.

This chain uses TRBV5-1 with TRBJ1-1, with a tentative D call TRBD1 (6 bases). This CDR3 has 15 amino acids. Looked up from germline, CDR1 is SGHRS and CDR2 is YFSETQ. V lost 2 bases, J lost 3 bases, and 14 bases lay in between. CDR3 residues: CASSLVDSGYTEAFF. The CDR3 nucleotides are TGCGCCAGCAGCTTAGTGGACAGTGGGTACACTGAAGCTTTCTTT.

The rearrangement joins TRBV6-2 or TRBV6-3 to TRBJ1-1; D perhaps matches TRBD1 (5 bases). V was trimmed by 2 bases and J by 3 bases, leaving 10 bases between them. The CDR3 contains 14 residues. CDR1 and CDR2 (germline): MNHEY, SVGEGT. The CDR3 protein is CASSYGAGYTEAFF. The CDR3 DNA reads as TGTGCCAGCAGTTACGGGGCAGGGTACACTGAAGCTTTCTTT.

This clone came up many times. The V and J genes are TRBV14 and TRBJ1-3, with D possibly being TRBD1 (6 bases). CDR3 length equals 13 residues. The germline V and J ends were trimmed by 4 bases and 4 bases, with 8 bases remaining between them. The V gene's germline CDR1 is SGHDN and CDR2 FVKESK. CDR3 amino acids: CASSPQGGNTIYF. For the CDR3, the DNA is TGTGCCAGCAGCCCCCAGGGGGGAAACACCATATATTTT.

A note on this clone: Other DNA sequences in the sample encode the same CDR3. The J gene is TRBJ2-7, the V gene TRBV19, with D hard to call. CDR1 is LNHDA and CDR2 is SQIVND in the germline V gene (reference sequence). Trimming took 6 bases from V and 1 from J, leaving 4 bases between them. This CDR3 region has 11 residues. The chain's CDR3 is CASSSSYEQYF. Here the CDR3 DNA reads TGTGCCAGTAGCTCGTCCTACGAGCAGTACTTC.

V gene TRBV19 combines with J gene TRBJ2-1; D may be TRBD2 (5 bases). The CDR3 is 13 amino acids. V was pared by 3 bases and J by 7 bases, with 10 bases between. In germline, CDR1 is LNHDA, CDR2 SQIVND (reference sequence). CDR3 loop: CASSIEGRNEQFF. The CDR3 DNA reads as TGTGCCAGTAGTATTGAGGGTAGGAATGAGCAGTTCTTC.

CDR3 in amino acids: CASSNLAGGSFYNEQFF. The CDR3 coding sequence is TGTGCCAGTAGTAACTTAGCGGGGGGGAGTTTCTACAATGAGCAGTTCTTC. This chain uses TRBV19 with TRBJ2-1; 11 bases fit TRBD2. Germline CDR1 LNHDA, CDR2 SQIVND (reference sequence). This CDR3 is built from 17 residues. J lost 3 bases, V lost 4 bases, and 8 bases had no gene match.

The chain has TRBV27 and TRBJ2-7, with D possibly TRBD1 on 6 matching bases. CDR1 and CDR2 from the germline V gene are MNHEY and SMNVEV (reference sequence). The CDR3 has 15 amino acids. Trimming cost V 9 bases and J 4 bases, with 22 bases left between them. In nucleotides, the CDR3 is TGTGCCAGATTGCACCAGGACAGATTCTCATACGAGCAGTACTTC. This gives the protein CARLHQDRFSYEQYF.

The chain couples TRBV24-1 to TRBJ2-2; 15 nucleotides line up with TRBD2. The CDR3 covers 17 residues. V lost 7 bases to trimming and J lost 4 bases; unmatched junction nucleotides: 6. Germline V CDR1 and CDR2: KGHDR, SFDVKD. CDR3 amino acids: CATSGLAGGPITGELFF. In DNA form, the CDR3 reads TGTGCCACCAGCGGACTAGCGGGAGGGCCGATCACCGGGGAGCTGTTTTTT.

This sequence joins TRBV9 and TRBJ1-2; D is perhaps TRBD1 (5 bases). The germline V gene has CDR1 SGDLS and CDR2 YYNGEE. Trimming removed 3 bases at V and 7 bases at J, with 19 bases between. The CDR3 has 15 residues. The CDR3 region has the DNA TGTGCCAGCAGCGCCCCCCCGGGGGTATCCGGTGGCTACACCTTC. It translates to CASSAPPGVSGGYTF.

The chain has TRBV28 and TRBJ1-2; D is possibly TRBD1 (5 bases). Germline V CDR1 and CDR2: MDHEN, SYDVKM. The germline V and J ends were trimmed by 7 bases and 7 bases, with 10 bases remaining between them. The CDR3 contains 11 residues. The CDR3 region is CASKYRSGYTF. CDR3 coding DNA: TGTGCCAGCAAATACAGGTCTGGCTACACCTTC.

V and J are TRBV19 and TRBJ2-1, with TRBD2 identical over 11 bases. V lost 8 bases and J lost 9; bases outside the gene matches: 9. Germline-derived CDR1 and CDR2 are LNHDA and SQIVND (reference sequence). The CDR3 is 14 amino acids. This CDR3 reads CASGLLAGAGEQFF. CDR3 DNA sequence: TGTGCCAGTGGCCTACTAGCGGGAGCGGGTGAGCAGTTCTTC.

This chain links TRBV19 with TRBJ2-1; TRBD2 matches 7 bases. Trimming removed 1 base from V and 14 bases from J; junction bases left unmatched: 11. Germline CDR1 and CDR2: LNHDA and SQIVND (reference sequence). The length of the CDR3 is 14 residues. The CDR3 region has the DNA TGTGCCAGTAGTATAGGGGCTAGCGGTTCAAAGGAGTTCTTC. Its protein product is CASSIGASGSKEFF.

V gene TRBV5-6 combines with J gene TRBJ1-5, with unresolved D. V was shortened by 0 bases and J by 1 base, with 5 bases between the two germline ends. CDR1 is SGHDT and CDR2 is YYEEEE in the germline V gene. This CDR3 region has 14 residues. The CDR3 DNA reads TGTGCCAGCAGCTTGGGGCTGAGCAATCAGCCCCAGCATTTT. Amino acid sequence: CASSLGLSNQPQHF.

The gene calls are TRBV2 and TRBJ2-7; a possible D gene is TRBD2 (5 bases). Deletions cut 3 bases from V and 6 bases from J, with 12 bases between. The CDR3 contains 13 residues. Germline loops: CDR1 SNHLY, CDR2 FYNNEI. CDR3: CASSDGKKLEQYF. The CDR3 coding sequence is TGTGCCAGCAGTGACGGGAAAAAACTCGAGCAGTACTTC.

The rearrangement joins TRBV9 to TRBJ2-5; D is unresolved. The CDR3 extends over 12 amino acids. V lost 2 bases, J lost 2 bases, and 4 bases lay in between. Per the germline V gene, CDR1 is SGDLS and CDR2 is YYNGEE. The CDR3 sequence: CASSVSQETQYF. CDR3 DNA sequence: TGTGCCAGCAGCGTTTCACAAGAGACCCAGTACTTC. The full variable domain, completed using reference TRBV9 and TRBJ2-5, is DSGVTQTPKHLITATGQRVTLRCSPRSGDLSVYWYQQSLDQGLQFLIQYYNGEERAKGNILERFSAQQFPDLHSELNLSSLELGDSALYFCASSVSQETQYFGPGTRLLVL.